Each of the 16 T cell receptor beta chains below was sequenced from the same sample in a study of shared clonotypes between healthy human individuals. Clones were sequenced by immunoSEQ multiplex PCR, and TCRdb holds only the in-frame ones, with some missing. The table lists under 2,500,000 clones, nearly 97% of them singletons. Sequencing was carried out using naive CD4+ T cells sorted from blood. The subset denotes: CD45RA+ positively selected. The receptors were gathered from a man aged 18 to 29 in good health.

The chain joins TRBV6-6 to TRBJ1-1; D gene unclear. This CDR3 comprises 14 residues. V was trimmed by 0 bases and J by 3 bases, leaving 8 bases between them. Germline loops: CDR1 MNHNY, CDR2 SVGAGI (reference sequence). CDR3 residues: CASSYSNADTEAFF. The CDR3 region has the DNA TGTGCCAGCAGTTACTCTAATGCGGACACTGAAGCTTTCTTT.

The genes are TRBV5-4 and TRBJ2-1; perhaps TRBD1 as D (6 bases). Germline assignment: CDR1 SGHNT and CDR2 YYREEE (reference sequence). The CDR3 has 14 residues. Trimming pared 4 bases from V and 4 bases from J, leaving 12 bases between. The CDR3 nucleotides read TGTGCCAGCAGCATGGACAGATCTTACAATGAGCAGTTCTTC. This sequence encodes CASSMDRSYNEQFF.

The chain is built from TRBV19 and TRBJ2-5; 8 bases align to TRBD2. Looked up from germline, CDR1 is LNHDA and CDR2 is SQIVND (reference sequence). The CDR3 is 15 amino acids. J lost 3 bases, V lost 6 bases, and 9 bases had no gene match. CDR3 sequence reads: CASSGTRRGEETQYF. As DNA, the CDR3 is TGTGCCAGTAGCGGGACTAGAAGAGGCGAAGAGACCCAGTACTTC. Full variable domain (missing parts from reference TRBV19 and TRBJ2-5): DGGITQSPKYLFRKEGQNVTLSCEQNLNHDAMYWYRQDPGQGLRLIYYSQIVNDFQKGDIAEGYSVSREKKESFPLTVTSAQKNPTAFYLCASSGTRRGEETQYFGPGTRLLVL.

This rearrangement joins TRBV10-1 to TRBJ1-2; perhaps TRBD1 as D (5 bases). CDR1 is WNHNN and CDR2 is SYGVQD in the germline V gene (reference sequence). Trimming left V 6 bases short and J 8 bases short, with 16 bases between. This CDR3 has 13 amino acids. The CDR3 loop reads CASSGYGGRGYTF. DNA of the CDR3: TGCGCCAGCAGCGGATACGGGGGTAGAGGCTACACCTTC.

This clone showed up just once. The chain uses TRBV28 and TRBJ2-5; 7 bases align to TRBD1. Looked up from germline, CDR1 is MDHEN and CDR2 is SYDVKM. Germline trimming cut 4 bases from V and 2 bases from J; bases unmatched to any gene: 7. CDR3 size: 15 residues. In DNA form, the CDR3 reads TGTGCCAGCAGTTCCGGGGACAGCCCTCAAGAGACCCAGTACTTC. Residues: CASSSGDSPQETQYF.

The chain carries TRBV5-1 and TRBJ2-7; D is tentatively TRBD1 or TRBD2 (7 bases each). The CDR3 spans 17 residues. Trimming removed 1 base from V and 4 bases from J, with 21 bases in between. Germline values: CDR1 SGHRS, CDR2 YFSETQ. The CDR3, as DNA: TGCGCCAGCAGCTTGAACTGGTCTGCAGGGGGAGGGTACGAGCAGTACTTC. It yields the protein CASSLNWSAGGGYEQYF.

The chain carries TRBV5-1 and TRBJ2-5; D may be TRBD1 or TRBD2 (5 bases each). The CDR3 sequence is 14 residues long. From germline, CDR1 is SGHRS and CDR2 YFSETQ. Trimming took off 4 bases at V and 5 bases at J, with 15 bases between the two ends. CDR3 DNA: TGCGCCAGCAGCGCACCTTTGGGGGAGGAGACCCAGTACTTC. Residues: CASSAPLGEETQYF.

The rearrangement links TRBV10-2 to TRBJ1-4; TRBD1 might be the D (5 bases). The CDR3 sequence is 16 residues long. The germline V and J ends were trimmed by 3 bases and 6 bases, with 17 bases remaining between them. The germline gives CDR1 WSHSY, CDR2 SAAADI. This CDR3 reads CASSDSQGLGDEKLFF. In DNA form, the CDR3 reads TGCGCCAGCAGTGACTCTCAGGGTCTCGGGGATGAAAAACTGTTTTTT.

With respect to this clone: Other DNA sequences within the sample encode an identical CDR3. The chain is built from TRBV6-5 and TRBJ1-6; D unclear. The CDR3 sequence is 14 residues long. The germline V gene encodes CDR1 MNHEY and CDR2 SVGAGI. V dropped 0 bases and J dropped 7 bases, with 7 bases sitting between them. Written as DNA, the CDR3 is TGTGCCAGCAGTTACTCGACGGCGAATTCACCCCTCCACTTT. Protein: CASSYSTANSPLHF.

CDR3 DNA sequence: TGTGCCAGCTCACCATCCGATGAAAAACTGTTTTTT. It translates to CASSPSDEKLFF. The V gene is TRBV18, the J gene TRBJ1-4; D ambiguous. Trimming stripped 2 bases from V and 6 bases from J, with 4 bases between. Per the germline V gene, CDR1 is KGHSH and CDR2 is LQKENI. This CDR3 contains 12 residues.

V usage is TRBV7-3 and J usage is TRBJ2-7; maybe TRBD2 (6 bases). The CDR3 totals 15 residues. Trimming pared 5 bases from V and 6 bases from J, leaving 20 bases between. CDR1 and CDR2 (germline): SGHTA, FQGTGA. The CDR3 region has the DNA TGTGCCAGCAGCCCCTCCCGGGACTCAAGTGGCGAGCAGTACTTC. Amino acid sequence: CASSPSRDSSGEQYF.

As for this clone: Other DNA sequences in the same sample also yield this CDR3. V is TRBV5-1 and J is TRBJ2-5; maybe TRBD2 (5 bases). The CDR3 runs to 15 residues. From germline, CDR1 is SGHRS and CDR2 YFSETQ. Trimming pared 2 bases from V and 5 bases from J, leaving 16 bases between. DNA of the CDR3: TGCGCCAGCAGCTTACCTAGCAGTAGTGTGGAGACCCAGTACTTC. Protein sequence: CASSLPSSSVETQYF. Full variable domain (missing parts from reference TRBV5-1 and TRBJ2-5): KAGVTQTPRYLIKTRGQQVTLSCSPISGHRSVSWYQQTPGQGLQFLFEYFSETQRNKGNFPGRFSGRQFSNSRSEMNVSTLELGDSALYLCASSLPSSSVETQYFGPGTRLLVL.

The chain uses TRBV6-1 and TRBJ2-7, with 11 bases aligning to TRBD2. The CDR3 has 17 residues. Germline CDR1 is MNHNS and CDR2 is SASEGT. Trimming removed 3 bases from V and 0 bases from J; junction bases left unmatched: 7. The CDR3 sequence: CASSDRPSGGLSYEQYF. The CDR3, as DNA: TGTGCCAGCAGTGATCGACCTAGCGGGGGGCTCTCCTACGAGCAGTACTTC.

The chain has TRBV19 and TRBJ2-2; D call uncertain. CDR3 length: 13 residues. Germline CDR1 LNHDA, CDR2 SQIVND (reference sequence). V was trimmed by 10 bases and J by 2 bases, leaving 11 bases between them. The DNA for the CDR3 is TGTGCCACCCGACTTCTTAACACCGGGGAGCTGTTTTTT. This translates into CATRLLNTGELFF.

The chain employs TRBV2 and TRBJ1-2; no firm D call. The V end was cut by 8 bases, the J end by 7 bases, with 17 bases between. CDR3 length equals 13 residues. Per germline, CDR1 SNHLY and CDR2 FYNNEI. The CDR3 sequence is CASRPAGSSGYTF. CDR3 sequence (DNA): TGTGCCAGCCGCCCAGCGGGGAGTTCTGGCTACACCTTC.

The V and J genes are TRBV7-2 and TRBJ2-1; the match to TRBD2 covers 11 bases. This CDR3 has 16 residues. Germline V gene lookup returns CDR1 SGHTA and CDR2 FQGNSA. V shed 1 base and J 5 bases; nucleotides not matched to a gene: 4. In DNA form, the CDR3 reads TGTGCCAGCAGCTTAGGCGGGACTAGCGGAAACAATGAGCAGTTCTTC. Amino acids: CASSLGGTSGNNEQFF. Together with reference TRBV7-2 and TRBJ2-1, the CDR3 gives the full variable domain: GAGVSQSPSNKVTEKGKDVELRCDPISGHTALYWYRQSLGQGLEFLIYFQGNSAPDKSGLPSDRFSAERTGGSVSTLTIQRTQQEDSAVYLCASSLGGTSGNNEQFFGPGTRLTVL.